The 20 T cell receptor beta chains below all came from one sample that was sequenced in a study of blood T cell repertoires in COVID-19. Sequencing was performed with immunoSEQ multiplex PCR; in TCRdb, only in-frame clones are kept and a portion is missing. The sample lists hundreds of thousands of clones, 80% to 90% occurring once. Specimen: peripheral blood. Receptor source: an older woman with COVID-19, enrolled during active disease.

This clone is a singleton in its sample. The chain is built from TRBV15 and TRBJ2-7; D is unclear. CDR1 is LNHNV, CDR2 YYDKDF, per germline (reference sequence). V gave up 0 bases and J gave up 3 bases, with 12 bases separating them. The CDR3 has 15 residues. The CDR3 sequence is CATSRDRRQIYEQYF. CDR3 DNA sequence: TGTGCCACCAGCAGAGATCGCAGGCAGATCTACGAGCAGTACTTC. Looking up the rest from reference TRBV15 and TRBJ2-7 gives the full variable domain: DAMVIQNPRYQVTQFGKPVTLSCSQTLNHNVMYWYQQKSSQAPKLLFHYYDKDFNNEADTPDNFQSRRPNTSFCFLDIRSPGLGDTAMYLCATSRDRRQIYEQYFGPGTRLTVT.

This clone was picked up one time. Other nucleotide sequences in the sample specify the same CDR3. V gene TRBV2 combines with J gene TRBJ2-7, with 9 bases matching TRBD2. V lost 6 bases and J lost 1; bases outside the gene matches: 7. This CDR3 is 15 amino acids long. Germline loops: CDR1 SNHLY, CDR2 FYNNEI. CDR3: CASRATSGGSYEQYF. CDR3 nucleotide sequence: TGTGCCAGCAGGGCGACTAGCGGAGGATCCTACGAGCAGTACTTC.

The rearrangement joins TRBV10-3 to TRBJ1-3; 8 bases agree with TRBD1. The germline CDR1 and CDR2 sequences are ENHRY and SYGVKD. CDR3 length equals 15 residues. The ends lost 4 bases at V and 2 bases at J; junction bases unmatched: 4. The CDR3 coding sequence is TGTGCCATCAGTGCCTCGGACAGGGCTGGAAACACCATATATTTT. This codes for CAISASDRAGNTIYF.

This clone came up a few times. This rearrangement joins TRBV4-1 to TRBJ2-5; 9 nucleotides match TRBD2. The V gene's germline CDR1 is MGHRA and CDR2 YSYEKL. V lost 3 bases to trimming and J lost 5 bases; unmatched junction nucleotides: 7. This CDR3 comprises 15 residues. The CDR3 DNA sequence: TGCGCCAGCAGCCAGGAGCGGGGGGCTCGGGAGACCCAGTACTTC. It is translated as CASSQERGARETQYF.

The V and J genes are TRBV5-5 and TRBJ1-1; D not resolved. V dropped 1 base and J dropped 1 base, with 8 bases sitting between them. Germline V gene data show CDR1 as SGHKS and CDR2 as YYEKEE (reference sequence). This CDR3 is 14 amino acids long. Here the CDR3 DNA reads TGTGCCAGCAGCTTGTATAACAGGAACACTGAAGCTTTCTTT. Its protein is CASSLYNRNTEAFF.

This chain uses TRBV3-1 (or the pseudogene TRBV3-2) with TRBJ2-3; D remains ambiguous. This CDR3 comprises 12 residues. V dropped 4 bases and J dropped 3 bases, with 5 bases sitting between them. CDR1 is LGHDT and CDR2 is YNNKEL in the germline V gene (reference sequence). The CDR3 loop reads CASSPRTDTQYF. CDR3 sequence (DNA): TGTGCCAGCAGCCCTAGGACAGATACGCAGTATTTT.

The CDR3, as DNA: TGTGCCAGCAGTCTGATCAAACGCCGGGGACAGGGGGCGCGTAGGGAAGAAAAACTGTTTTTT. This encodes CASSLIKRRGQGARREEKLFF. V and J are TRBV7-4 and TRBJ1-4, with 12 bases lining up with TRBD1. The CDR3 has 21 amino acids. V gave up 6 bases and J gave up 8 bases; unmatched junction bases: 25. Germline CDR1 and CDR2: SGHVT and SQSDAQ.

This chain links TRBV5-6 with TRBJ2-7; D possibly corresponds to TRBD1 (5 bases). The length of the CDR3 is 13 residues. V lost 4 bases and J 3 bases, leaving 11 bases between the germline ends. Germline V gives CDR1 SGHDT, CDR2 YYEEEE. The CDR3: CASSGQGLYEQYF. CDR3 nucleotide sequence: TGTGCCAGCAGCGGGCAGGGCCTCTACGAGCAGTACTTC.

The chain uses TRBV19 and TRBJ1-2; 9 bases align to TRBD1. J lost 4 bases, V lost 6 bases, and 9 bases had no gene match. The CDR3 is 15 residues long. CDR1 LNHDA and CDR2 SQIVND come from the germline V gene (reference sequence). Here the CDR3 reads CASRTTGGETYGYTF. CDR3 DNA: TGTGCCAGTAGAACAACAGGGGGCGAGACCTATGGCTACACCTTC.

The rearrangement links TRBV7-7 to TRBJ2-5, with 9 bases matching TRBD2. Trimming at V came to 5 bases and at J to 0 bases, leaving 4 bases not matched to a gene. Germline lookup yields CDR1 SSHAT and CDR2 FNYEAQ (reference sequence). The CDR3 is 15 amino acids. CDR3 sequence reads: CASSLSGGNQETQYF. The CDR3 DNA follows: TGTGCCAGCAGCCTTAGCGGGGGAAACCAAGAGACCCAGTACTTC.

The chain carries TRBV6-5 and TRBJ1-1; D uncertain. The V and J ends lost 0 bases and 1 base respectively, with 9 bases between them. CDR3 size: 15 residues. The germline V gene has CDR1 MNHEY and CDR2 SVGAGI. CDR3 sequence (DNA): TGTGCCAGCAGTTACTCGACTATGGAGAACACTGAAGCTTTCTTT. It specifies CASSYSTMENTEAFF.

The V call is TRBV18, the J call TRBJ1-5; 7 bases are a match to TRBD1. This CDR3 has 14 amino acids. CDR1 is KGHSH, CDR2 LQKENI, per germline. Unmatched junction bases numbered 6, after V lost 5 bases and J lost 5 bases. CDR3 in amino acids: CASSAQGSDQPQHF. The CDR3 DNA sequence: TGTGCCAGCTCAGCACAGGGGTCGGATCAGCCCCAGCATTTT.

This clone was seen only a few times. CDR3 amino acids: CASRATGVNTEAFF. The CDR3 nucleotides are TGTGCCAGCAGGGCGACAGGAGTGAACACTGAAGCTTTCTTT. The V and J genes are TRBV7-8 and TRBJ1-1; possibly TRBD1 for D (6 bases). The CDR3 totals 14 residues. V lost 6 bases and J 0 bases, leaving 11 bases between the germline ends. CDR1 SGHVS and CDR2 FQNEAQ come from the germline V gene.

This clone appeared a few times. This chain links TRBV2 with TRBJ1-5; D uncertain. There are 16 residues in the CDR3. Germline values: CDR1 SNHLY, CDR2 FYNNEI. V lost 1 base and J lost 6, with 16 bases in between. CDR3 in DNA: TGTGCCAGCAGTGAAGTCCGGACTAGTCGGGGTCAGCCCCAGCATTTT. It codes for CASSEVRTSRGQPQHF.

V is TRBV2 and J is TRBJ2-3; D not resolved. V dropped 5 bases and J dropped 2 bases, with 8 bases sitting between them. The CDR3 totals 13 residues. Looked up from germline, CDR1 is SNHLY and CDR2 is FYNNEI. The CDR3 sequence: CASSLTHTDTQYF. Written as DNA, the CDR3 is TGTGCCAGCAGTTTGACACACACAGATACGCAGTATTTT. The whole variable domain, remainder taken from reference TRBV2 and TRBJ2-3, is EPEVTQTPSHQVTQMGQEVILRCVPISNHLYFYWYRQILGQKVEFLVSFYNNEISEKSEIFDDQFSVERPDGSNFTLKIRSTKLEDSAMYFCASSLTHTDTQYFGPGTRLTVL.

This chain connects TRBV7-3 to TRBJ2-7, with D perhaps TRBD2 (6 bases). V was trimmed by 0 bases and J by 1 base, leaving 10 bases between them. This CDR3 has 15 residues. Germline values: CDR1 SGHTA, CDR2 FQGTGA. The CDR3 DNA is TGTGCCAGCAGCTTAACCCCCGGGAGTTCCTACGAGCAGTACTTC. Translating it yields CASSLTPGSSYEQYF. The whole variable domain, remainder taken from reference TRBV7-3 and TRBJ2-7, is GAGVSQTPSNKVTEKGKYVELRCDPISGHTALYWYRQSLGQGPEFLIYFQGTGAADDSGLPNDRFFAVRPEGSVSTLKIQRTERGDSAVYLCASSLTPGSSYEQYFGPGTRLTVT.

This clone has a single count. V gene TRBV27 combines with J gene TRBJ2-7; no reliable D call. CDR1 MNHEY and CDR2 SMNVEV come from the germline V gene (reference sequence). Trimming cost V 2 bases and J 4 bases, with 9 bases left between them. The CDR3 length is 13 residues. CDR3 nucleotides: TGTGCCAGCAGTTTAAGCGCAGCATACGAGCAGTACTTC. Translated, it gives CASSLSAAYEQYF.

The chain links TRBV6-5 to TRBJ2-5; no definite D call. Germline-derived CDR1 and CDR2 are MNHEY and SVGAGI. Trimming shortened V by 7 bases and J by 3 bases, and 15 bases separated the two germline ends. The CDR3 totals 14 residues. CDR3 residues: CASTRGVGKETQYF. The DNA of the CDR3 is TGTGCCAGCACCAGAGGCGTGGGTAAAGAGACCCAGTACTTC.

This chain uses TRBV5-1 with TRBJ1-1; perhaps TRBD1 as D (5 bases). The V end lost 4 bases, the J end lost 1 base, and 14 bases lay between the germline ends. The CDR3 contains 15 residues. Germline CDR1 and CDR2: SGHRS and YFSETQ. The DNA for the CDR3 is TGCGCCAGCAGCCTCGCAGGGTCAAAGAACACTGAAGCTTTCTTT. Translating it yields CASSLAGSKNTEAFF.

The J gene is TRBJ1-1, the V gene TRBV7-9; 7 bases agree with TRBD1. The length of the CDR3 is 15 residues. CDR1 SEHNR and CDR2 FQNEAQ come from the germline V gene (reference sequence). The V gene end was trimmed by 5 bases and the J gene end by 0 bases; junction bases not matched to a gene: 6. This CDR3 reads CASSPHRGLNTEAFF. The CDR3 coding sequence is TGTGCCAGCAGCCCTCACAGGGGCCTGAACACTGAAGCTTTCTTT.